This section outlines one TCR beta chain sequence together with its context. Antigen: not known. This entry comes from a study of T cells in localized non-small cell lung cancer. Study-wide points: Uninvolved adjacent lung had higher T cell clonality than tumor and all other tissues. Investigators sequenced only a single tumor region, leaving heterogeneity possible. Researchers found a median around 57 of the top 100 tumor clones in adjacent lung.

Per germline, CDR1 KGHSH and CDR2 LQKENI. The V end lost 2 bases, the J end lost 9 bases, and 14 bases lay between the germline ends. This CDR3 spans 14 amino acids. The method was immunoSEQ multiplex PCR; TCRdb's version includes in-frame clones alone and lacks a portion of them. The sample has fewer than 35,000 clones; around 90% are singletons. The clonotype comes from a female donor over 55 with stage I lung adenocarcinoma. The sample here was peripheral blood, taken before any cancer treatment. The chain joins TRBV18 to TRBJ2-1; a weak D match, TRBD1 (5 bases). CDR3 residues: CASSPGQGPGEQFF. The CDR3 DNA reads TGTGCCAGCTCACCAGGACAAGGGCCAGGTGAGCAGTTCTTC.